The clone carrying this T cell receptor beta chain was detected ten times or more. No antigen is known for it. The sample belongs to a study of regulatory T cells in long-lasting Graves disease. Study details: Antithyroid drugs had been taken by newly diagnosed Graves' patients for under 3 months.

The study's findings and limits: Persistent Graves' disease cases displayed lower TCR diversity than newly diagnosed ones.

The sample's time point: newly diagnosed GD, antithyroid drugs for less than 3 months. PBMCs were the source of the RNA used for TCR sequencing. Combining iRepertoire HTBI primers with Arm-PCR of CDR3 regions, the authors built TCR beta libraries. In TCRdb, the multiplex PCR reads were re-called with MiXCR into one record per CDR3 protein. The repertoire consists of more than 400,000 distinct CDR3 sequences, with less than 20% occurring once and the leading ten covering about 10%. The germline gives CDR1 MNHNS, CDR2 SASEGT. The CDR3 covers 16 residues. Trimming took 6 bases from V and 1 from J, leaving 18 bases between them. The data were also submitted as part of a second study, on T cells in Graves' hyperthyroidism and ophthalmopathy. Turning to that study: Clonotypes that were expanded in thyroid above 0.001 mostly appeared in blood too. Using 13 V-J features, a model discriminated ophthalmopathy from stable hyperthyroidism.

The source was peripheral blood mononuclear cells (PBMCs), collected at new diagnosis, from a patient treated with antithyroid drugs. The chain links TRBV6-1 to TRBJ1-1; D unclear. The receptor's source is a woman aged 30 to 39 with Graves disease. The CDR3 region has the DNA TGTGCCAGCAGAGATCCTGGCCAGGTTAAGAACACTGAAGCTTTCTTT. Amino acids: CASRDPGQVKNTEAFF.